These T cell receptor beta chains were read from a single sample in a study of T cell repertoires in cytomegalovirus infection. Via MiXCR, TCRdb re-called the reads, giving one row per CDR3 protein. The sample records about 440,000 distinct CDR3 sequences, roughly 31% being singletons. Sequencing was done on a sample of PBMCs. These receptors were taken from a human donor in good health (CMV status not recorded). Some clones in this sample may be carry-over from other donors' samples. Each CDR3 is given with its conserved first and last residue. Fields, in order: V gene, CDR3 protein.

V: TRBV6-6; CDR3: CASSYTSGNSGANVLTF
V: TRBV7-2; CDR3: CASSSPQALEQYF
V: TRBV25-1; CDR3: CARTIPGQGNTGELFF
V: TRBV12-3/TRBV12-4; CDR3: CASSWASGTRKETQYF
V: TRBV12-3/TRBV12-4; CDR3: CASSPSGGAYTDTQYF
V: TRBV11-2; CDR3: CASSTPAQVTEVNEKLFF
V: TRBV29-1; CDR3: CSGDRVSYNEQFF
V: TRBV28; CDR3: CASSLVSSPLHF
V: TRBV28; CDR3: CASSWVTGENTEAFF
V: TRBV7-8; CDR3: CASSLDRVRTEAFF
V: TRBV4-1; CDR3: CASSHNDRVAQPQHF
V: TRBV7-8; CDR3: CASSLAVGTHASQYF
V: TRBV29-1; CDR3: CSVEEKGTGDNEQFF
V: TRBV15; CDR3: CATSREIQGASGYTF
V: TRBV7-8; CDR3: CASSPQGQGGTDTQYF
V: TRBV7-2; CDR3: CASSLAGGAGANVLTF